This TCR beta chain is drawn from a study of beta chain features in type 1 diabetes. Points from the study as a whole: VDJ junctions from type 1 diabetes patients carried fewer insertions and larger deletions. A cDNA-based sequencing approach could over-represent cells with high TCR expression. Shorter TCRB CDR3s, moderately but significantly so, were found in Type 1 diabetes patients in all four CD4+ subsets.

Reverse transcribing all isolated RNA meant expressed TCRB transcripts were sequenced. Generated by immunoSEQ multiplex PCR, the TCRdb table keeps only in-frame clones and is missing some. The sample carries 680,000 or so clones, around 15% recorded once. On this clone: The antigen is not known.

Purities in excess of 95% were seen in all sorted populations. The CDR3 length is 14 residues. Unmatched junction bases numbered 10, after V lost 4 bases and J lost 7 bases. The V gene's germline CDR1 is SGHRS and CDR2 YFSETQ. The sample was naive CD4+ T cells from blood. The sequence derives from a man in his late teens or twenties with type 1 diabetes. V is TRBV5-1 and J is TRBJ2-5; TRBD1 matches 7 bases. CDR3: CASSLLQGPGTQYF. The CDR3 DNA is TGCGCCAGCAGCCTTTTACAGGGGCCGGGGACCCAGTACTTC.